Sequencing of this TCR beta chain was carried out in a study of CD8+CD57+ T cells in acquired aplastic anemia. Across the whole study: On average, sorted CD4+ and CD8+ cells gave 3 to 4 ug of DNA. Researchers reported that healthy donors averaged about 9.8 million reads for CD4+ cells. Overall study findings and caveats: In common between the patients and the controls were around 29 CD8+ CDR3 sequences.

The study profiled TCR beta VDJ and CDR3 using genomic DNA as template. TCRdb reprocessed the reads via MiXCR and lists one record per CDR3 protein. The repertoire holds 100,000 to 150,000 distinct CDR3 sequences, with 48% as singletons. This CDR3 is built from 17 residues. Germline CDR1 DFQATT, CDR2 SNEGSKA (reference sequence). J gave up 2 bases and V 1 base, and 9 bases lay outside the gene matches. Details on this clonotype: Its cognate antigen is unknown.

This chain connects TRBV20-1 to TRBJ2-3; 10 bases are a match to TRBD2. This sequence was found in a human donor in good health, serving as a control. Specimen: sorted CD4+, CD8+, or CD8+CD57+ T cells (not recorded which) from PBMCs. For the CDR3, the DNA is TGCAGTGCTAGAGGCCAGCGGGGGGGCTGGGACACAGATACGCAGTATTTT. Protein sequence: CSARGQRGGWDTDTQYF.